This TCR beta chain was recovered during a study of sequential checkpoint blockade in melanoma. Background on the study: Arm A got nivolumab then ipilimumab; arm B the reverse, 1:1. Both treatment sequences were followed by maintenance nivolumab.

Treatment: randomized to nivolumab then ipilimumab (arm A) or the reverse (arm B). PBMC sorting kept live CD3+CD8+ cells without CD19 or CD56. Sequencing used immunoSEQ multiplex PCR; TCRdb keeps in-frame clones, though not all of them. The sample records more than 15,000 clones, more than 85% being singletons. CDR3 length: 14 residues. Germline V gene data show CDR1 as SGDLS and CDR2 as YYNGEE. V was pared by 3 bases and J by 3 bases, with 13 bases between. The V gene is TRBV9, the J gene TRBJ2-7; D may be TRBD2 (6 bases). This TCR came from a human donor with melanoma. Material: CD8+ T cells sorted from blood (inferred from file names), obtained from a patient given nivolumab and ipilimumab in sequence. The CDR3 nucleotides read TGTGCCAGCAGCGGGGGACTCGCAGACTACGAGCAGTACTTC. This sequence encodes CASSGGLADYEQYF.